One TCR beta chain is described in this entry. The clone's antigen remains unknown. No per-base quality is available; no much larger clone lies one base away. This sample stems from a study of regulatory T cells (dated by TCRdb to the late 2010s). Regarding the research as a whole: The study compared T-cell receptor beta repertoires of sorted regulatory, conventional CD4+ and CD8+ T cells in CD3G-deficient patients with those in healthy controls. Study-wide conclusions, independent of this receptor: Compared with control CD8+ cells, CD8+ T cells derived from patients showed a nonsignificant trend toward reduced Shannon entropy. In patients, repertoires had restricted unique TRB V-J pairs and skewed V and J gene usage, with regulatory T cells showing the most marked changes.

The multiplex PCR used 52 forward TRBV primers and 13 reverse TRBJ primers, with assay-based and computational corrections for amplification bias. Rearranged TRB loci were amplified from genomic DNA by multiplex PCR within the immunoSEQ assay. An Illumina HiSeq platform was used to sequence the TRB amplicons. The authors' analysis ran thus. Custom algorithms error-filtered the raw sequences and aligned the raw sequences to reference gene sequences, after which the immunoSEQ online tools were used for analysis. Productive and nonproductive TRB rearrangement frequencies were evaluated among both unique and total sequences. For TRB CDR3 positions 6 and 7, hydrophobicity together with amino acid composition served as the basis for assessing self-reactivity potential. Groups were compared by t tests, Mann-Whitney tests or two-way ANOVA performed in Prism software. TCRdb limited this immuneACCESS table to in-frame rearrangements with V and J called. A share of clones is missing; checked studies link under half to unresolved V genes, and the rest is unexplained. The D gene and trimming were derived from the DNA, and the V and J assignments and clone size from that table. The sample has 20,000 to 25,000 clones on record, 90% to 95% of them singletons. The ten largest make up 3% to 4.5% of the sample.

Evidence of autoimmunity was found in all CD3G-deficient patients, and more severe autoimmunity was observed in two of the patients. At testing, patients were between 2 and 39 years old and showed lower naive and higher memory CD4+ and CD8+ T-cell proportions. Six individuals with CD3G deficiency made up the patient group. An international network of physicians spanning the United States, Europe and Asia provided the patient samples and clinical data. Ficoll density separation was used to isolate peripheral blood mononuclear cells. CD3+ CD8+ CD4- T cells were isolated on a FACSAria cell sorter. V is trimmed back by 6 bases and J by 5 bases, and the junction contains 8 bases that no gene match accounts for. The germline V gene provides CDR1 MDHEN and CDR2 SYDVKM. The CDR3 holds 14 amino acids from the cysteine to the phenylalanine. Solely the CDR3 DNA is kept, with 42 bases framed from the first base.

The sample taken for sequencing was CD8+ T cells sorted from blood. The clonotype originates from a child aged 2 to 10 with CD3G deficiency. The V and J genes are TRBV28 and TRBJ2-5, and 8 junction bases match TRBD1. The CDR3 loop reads CASRRQGLGETQYF. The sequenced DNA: TGTGCCAGCAGAAGACAGGGGCTGGGGGAGACCCAGTACTTC.